These T cell receptor beta chains were read from a single sample in a study of tumor and adjacent non-tumor tissue in lung cancer. MiXCR, run by TCRdb on the multiplex PCR reads, gives a single entry per CDR3 protein. The table includes approximately 120,000 distinct CDR3 sequences, 50% to 70% detected once. Sequencing was done on a sample of distant non-tumor lung tissue. The source is a man in his fifties or sixties with non-small cell lung cancer. CDR3s include the opening cysteine and the closing phenylalanine or tryptophan. The D gene is left open where the match is weak. The size of a clone is reported for some rows only, either as once, few or many, or as a class for expanded clones.

TRBV7-9	TRBJ2-1	-	TRBD1	CANSSRDRGFAFF	TGTGCCAACAGCTCACGGGACAGGGGCTTTGCGTTCTTC
TRBV5-1	TRBJ2-1	-	TRBD2	CASSLRASGNLYNEQFF	TGCGCCAGCAGCTTGCGAGCTAGCGGAAATCTCTACAATGAGCAGTTCTTC
TRBV7-9	TRBJ2-1	-	TRBD2	CVSSLQWEGEQFF	TGTGTCAGCAGCTTACAGTGGGAGGGTGAGCAGTTCTTC
TRBV29-1	TRBJ2-7	-	-	CSVIPRGEETHEQYF	TGCAGCGTTATCCCCCGGGGAGAGGAGACCCACGAGCAGTACTTC
TRBV6-2/TRBV6-3	TRBJ2-1	-	-	CASGGRDYDEQFF	TGTGCCAGCGGGGGGCGGGACTACGATGAGCAGTTCTTC
TRBV5-1	TRBJ2-1	-	-	CASSPGFQSSCNEQFF	TGCGCCAGCAGCCCCGGATTCCAAAGCTCCTGCAATGAGCAGTTCTTC
TRBV29-1	TRBJ1-5	-	TRBD1	CGASRGNNQPQHF	TGCGGCGCTTCCAGGGGGAACAATCAGCCCCAGCATTTT
TRBV29-1	TRBJ2-1	-	TRBD2	CSVRTSGNEQLF	TGCAGCGTTAGGACTAGCGGCAATGAGCAGCTCTTC
TRBV2	TRBJ2-5	many	TRBD1	CASSAPATGTQETQYF	TGTGCCAGCAGCGCGCCCGCGACAGGGACGCAAGAGACCCAGTACTTC
TRBV11-2	TRBJ1-1	-	-	CANRLTANPNLNTEAFF	TGTGCCAATAGACTGACGGCGAATCCCAACCTGAACACTGAAGCTTTCTTT
TRBV6-5	TRBJ1-1	many	-	CAIKGPRTIDTEAFF	TGTGCCATCAAGGGGCCGAGGACAATCGACACTGAAGCTTTCTTT
TRBV6-2/TRBV6-3	TRBJ2-1	-	TRBD2	CASSTPIIAGGNEQLF	TGTGCCAGTAGCACCCCGATAATAGCGGGGGGCAATGAGCAGCTCTTC
TRBV29-1	TRBJ2-1	-	TRBD2	CSGGLAGVRGNEQFF	TGCAGCGGGGGACTAGCGGGAGTTCGGGGCAATGAGCAGTTCTTT
TRBV6-5	TRBJ2-5	-	TRBD2	CVSSYSSSREAQYF	TGTGTCAGCAGTTACTCGTCCAGTCGGGAGGCCCAGTACTTC
TRBV5-6	TRBJ2-4	-	TRBD2	CASSYREGGVKNIQYF	TGTGCCAGCAGCTACAGAGAGGGAGGGGTCAAAAACATTCAGTACTTC
TRBV12-3/TRBV12-4	TRBJ2-3	-	-	CASSWGLGADMQYF	TGTGCCAGCAGTTGGGGCCTCGGTGCTGATATGCAGTATTTT
TRBV6-6	TRBJ1-5	many	TRBD1	CASSYSTGGNQPQHF	TGTGCCAGCAGTTACTCGACAGGGGGCAATCAGCCCCAGCATTTT
TRBV9	TRBJ1-6	few	-	CASSVVGTDSPLHF	TGTGCCAGCAGCGTAGTAGGCACGGATTCACCCCTCCACTTT
TRBV6-2/TRBV6-3	TRBJ2-3	-	-	CASSYSVARTTDTQYF	TGTGCCAGCAGTTACTCGGTCGCGAGAACCACAGATACGCAGTATTTT
TRBV6-1	TRBJ1-2	many	-	CASSYRDGYTF	TGTGCCAGCAGCTACAGGGACGGCTACACCTTC
TRBV29-1	TRBJ1-1	many	-	CSVEDPGMKTEAFF	TGCAGCGTTGAAGATCCCGGTATGAAGACTGAAGCTTTCTTT
TRBV11-3	TRBJ2-1	medium-sized	TRBD2	CASSLDGTSGRRNEQFF	TGTGCCAGCAGCTTAGATGGTACTAGCGGGAGACGCAATGAGCAGTTCTTC
TRBV20-1	TRBJ1-1	-	-	CSARVFVGTNTEAFF	TGCAGTGCCAGGGTATTCGTTGGGACGAACACTGAAGCTTTCTTT
TRBV20-1	TRBJ2-1	many	TRBD1	CSARDSDRGLNEQFF	TGCAGTGCTAGAGATTCGGACAGGGGGTTGAATGAGCAGTTCTTC
TRBV12-3/TRBV12-4	TRBJ1-2	many	-	CASSPVNYGYTF	TGTGCCAGCAGTCCGGTGAACTATGGCTACACCTTC
TRBV29-1	TRBJ2-1	many	TRBD2	CSVVLAGGIVNEQFF	TGCAGCGTTGTTCTAGCGGGGGGCATTGTCAATGAGCAGTTCTTC
TRBV11-2	TRBJ2-5	many	TRBD1	CASSENRGSGETQYF	TGTGCCAGCAGCGAGAACAGGGGATCGGGAGAGACCCAGTACTTC
TRBV11-1	TRBJ2-2	-	-	CASSPRTIDRELFF	TGTGCCAGCAGCCCTAGGACAATTGACAGGGAGCTGTTTTTT
TRBV5-1	TRBJ2-1	-	-	CASSLGQGGVNELFF	TGCGCCAGCAGCCTAGGACAGGGAGGGGTCAATGAGCTGTTCTTC
TRBV5-4	TRBJ2-7	many	TRBD2	CASSPEGLAGAPYEQYF	TGTGCCAGCAGCCCGGAGGGACTAGCGGGAGCACCCTACGAGCAGTACTTC
TRBV6-1	TRBJ1-2	many	-	CASSERRTFGYTF	TGTGCCAGCAGTGAACGGCGAACGTTTGGCTACACCTTC
TRBV11-3	TRBJ1-1	-	-	CGSSLCRGSTESFF	TGTGGCAGCAGCTTATGTAGAGGATCCACTGAATCTTTCTTT
TRBV7-9	TRBJ2-1	once	TRBD2	CASNFGTSGRHDEQFF	TGTGCCAGCAACTTCGGGACTAGCGGGAGGCATGATGAGCAGTTCTTC
TRBV20-1	TRBJ1-5	-	TRBD1	CSARGLDRAGDQPQHF	TGCAGTGCTAGGGGGTTGGACAGGGCTGGGGATCAGCCCCAGCATTTT
TRBV6-1	TRBJ2-3	many	-	CASSVGSDTDTQYF	TGTGCCAGCAGTGTGGGTAGCGACACAGATACGCAGTATTTT
TRBV19	TRBJ1-6	once	-	CASSSPGESPLHF	TGTGCCAGTAGTTCTCCAGGTGAATCACCCCTCCACTTT
TRBV6-1	TRBJ2-7	-	TRBD2	CASRTSGLAPGQYF	TGTGCCAGCAGAACTTCGGGACTAGCCCCTGGGCAGTACTTC
TRBV6-1	TRBJ1-1	-	-	CPSRHGTAIIGTEAFF	TGTCCCAGCAGACACGGAACAGCCATCATCGGAACTGAAGCTTTCTTT
TRBV11-1	TRBJ1-1	-	-	CAGSLRWQAGTEAFF	TGCGCCGGCAGCTTACGGTGGCAAGCGGGCACTGAAGCTTTCTTT
TRBV5-8	TRBJ2-3	few	TRBD1	CASSLLGQGQGTQYF	TGTGCCAGCAGCTTGTTGGGACAGGGGCAGGGTACGCAGTATTTT
TRBV29-1	TRBJ2-1	-	-	CSVDVVGVYNEQFF	TGCAGCGTTGACGTAGTGGGAGTTTACAATGAGCAGTTCTTT